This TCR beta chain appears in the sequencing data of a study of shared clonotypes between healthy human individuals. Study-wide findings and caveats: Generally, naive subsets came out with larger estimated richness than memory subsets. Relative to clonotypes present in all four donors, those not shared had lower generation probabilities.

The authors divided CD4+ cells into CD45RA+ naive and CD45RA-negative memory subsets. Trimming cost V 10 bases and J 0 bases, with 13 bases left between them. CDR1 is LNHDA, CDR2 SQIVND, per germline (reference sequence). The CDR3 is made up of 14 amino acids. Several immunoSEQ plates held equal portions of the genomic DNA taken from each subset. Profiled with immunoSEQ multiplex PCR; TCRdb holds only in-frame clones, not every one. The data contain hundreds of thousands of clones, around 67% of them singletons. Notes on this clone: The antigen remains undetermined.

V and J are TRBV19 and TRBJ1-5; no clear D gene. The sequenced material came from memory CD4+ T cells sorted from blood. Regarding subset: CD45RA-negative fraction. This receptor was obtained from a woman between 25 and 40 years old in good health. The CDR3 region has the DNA TGTGCCACGCGGGGAGGTTATAGCAATCAGCCCCAGCATTTT. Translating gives CATRGGYSNQPQHF.